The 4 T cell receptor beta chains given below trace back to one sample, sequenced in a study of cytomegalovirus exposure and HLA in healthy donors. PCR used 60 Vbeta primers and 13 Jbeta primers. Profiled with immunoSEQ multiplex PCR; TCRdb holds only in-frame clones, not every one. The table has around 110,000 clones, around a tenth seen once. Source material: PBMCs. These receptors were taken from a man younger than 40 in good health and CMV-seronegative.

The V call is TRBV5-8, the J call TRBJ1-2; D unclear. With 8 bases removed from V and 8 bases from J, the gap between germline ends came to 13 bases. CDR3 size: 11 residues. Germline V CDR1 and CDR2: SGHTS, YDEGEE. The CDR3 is CARKSRGGYTF. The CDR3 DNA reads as TGTGCCAGGAAGAGCCGCGGCGGCTACACCTTC.

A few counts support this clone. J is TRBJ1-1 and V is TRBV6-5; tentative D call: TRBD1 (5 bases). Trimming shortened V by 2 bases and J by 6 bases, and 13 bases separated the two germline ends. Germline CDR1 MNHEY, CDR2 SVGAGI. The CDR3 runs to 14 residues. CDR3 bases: TGTGCCAGCAGTTACAGGGCAGGGTTGGCTGAAGCTTTCTTT. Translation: CASSYRAGLAEAFF.

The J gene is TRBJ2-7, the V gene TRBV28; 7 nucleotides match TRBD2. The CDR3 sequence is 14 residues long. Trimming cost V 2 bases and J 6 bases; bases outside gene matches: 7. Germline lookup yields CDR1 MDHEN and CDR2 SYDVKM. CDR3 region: CASSLNLAGAEQYF. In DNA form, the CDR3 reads TGTGCCAGCAGTTTAAATTTGGCGGGAGCCGAGCAGTACTTC.

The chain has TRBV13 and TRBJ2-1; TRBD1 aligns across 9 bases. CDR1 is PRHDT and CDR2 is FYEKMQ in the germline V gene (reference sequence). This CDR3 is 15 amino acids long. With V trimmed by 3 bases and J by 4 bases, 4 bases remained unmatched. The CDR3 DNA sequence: TGTGCCAGCAGCTTCCGGGACAGGGTATACAATGAGCAGTTCTTC. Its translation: CASSFRDRVYNEQFF.